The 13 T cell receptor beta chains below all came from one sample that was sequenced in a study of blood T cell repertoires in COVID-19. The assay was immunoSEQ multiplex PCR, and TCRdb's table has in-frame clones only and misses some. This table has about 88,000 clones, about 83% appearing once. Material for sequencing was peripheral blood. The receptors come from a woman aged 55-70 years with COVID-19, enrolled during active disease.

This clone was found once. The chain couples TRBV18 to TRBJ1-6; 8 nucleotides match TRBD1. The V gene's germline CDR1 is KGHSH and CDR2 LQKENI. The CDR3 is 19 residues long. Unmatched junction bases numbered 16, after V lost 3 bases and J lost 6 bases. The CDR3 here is CASSPSGRGRILGNSPLHF. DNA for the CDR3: TGTGCCAGCTCACCTTCTGGCAGGGGGCGGATTTTAGGTAATTCACCCCTCCACTTT.

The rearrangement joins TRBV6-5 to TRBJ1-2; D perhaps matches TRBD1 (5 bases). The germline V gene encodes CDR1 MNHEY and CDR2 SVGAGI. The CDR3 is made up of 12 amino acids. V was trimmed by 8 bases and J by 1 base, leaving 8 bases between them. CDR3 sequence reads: CASVDSNYGYTF. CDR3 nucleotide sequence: TGTGCCAGCGTCGACAGTAACTATGGCTACACCTTC.

The DNA of the CDR3 is TGTGCCAGCAGTTCGCCGGACAGGGGGAATTCACCCCTCCACTTT. Its protein product is CASSSPDRGNSPLHF. J is TRBJ1-6 and V is TRBV6-6; TRBD1 agrees at 10 bases. CDR1 is MNHNY, CDR2 SVGAGI, per germline (reference sequence). The ends lost 4 bases at V and 7 bases at J; junction bases unmatched: 4. This CDR3 is 15 amino acids long.

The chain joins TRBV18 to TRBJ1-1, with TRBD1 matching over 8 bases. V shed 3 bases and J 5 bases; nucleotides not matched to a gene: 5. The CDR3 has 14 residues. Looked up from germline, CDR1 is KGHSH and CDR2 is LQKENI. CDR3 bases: TGTGCCAGCTCACCCGGGACAGGCCTAACTGAAGCTTTCTTT. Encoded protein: CASSPGTGLTEAFF.

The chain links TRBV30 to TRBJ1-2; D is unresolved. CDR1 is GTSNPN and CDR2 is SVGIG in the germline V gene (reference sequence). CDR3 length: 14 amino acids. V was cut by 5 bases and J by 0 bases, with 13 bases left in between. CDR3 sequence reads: CAWGNIGTNYGYTF. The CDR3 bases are TGTGCCTGGGGTAACATCGGGACTAACTATGGCTACACCTTC. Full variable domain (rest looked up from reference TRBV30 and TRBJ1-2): SQTIHQWPATLVQPVGSPLSLECTVEGTSNPNLYWYRQAAGRGLQLLFYSVGIGQISSEVPQNLSASRPQDRQFILSSKKLLLSDSGFYLCAWGNIGTNYGYTFGSGTRLTVV.

The CDR3 coding sequence is TGTGCCAGCAGCTTAAGGGGCGGTTCGGCTGGGGCCAACGTCCTGACTTTC. It codes for CASSLRGGSAGANVLTF. The chain is built from TRBV7-3 and TRBJ2-6; the D gene is possibly TRBD1 (5 bases). Trimming shortened V by 1 base and J by 2 bases, and 12 bases separated the two germline ends. CDR3 size: 17 residues. Germline values: CDR1 SGHTA, CDR2 FQGTGA. The full variable domain, with the rest looked up from reference TRBV7-3 and TRBJ2-6, is GAGVSQTPSNKVTEKGKYVELRCDPISGHTALYWYRQSLGQGPEFLIYFQGTGAADDSGLPNDRFFAVRPEGSVSTLKIQRTERGDSAVYLCASSLRGGSAGANVLTFGAGSRLTVL.

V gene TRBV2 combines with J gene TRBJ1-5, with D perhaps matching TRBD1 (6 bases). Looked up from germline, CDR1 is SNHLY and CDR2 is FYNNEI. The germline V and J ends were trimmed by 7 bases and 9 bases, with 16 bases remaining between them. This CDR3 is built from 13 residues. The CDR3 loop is CASTEGQSPPQHF. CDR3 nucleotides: TGTGCCAGCACCGAAGGACAGAGCCCGCCCCAGCATTTT.

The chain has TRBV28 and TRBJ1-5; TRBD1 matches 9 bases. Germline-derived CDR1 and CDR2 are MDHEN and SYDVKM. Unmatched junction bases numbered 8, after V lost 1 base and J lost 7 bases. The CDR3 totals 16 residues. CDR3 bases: TGTGCCAGCAGTTTATTGAGGGGACAGGGTGGACAGCCCCAGCATTTT. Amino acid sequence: CASSLLRGQGGQPQHF.

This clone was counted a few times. CDR3 sequence: CASSPPGAQRTEAFF. The CDR3, as DNA: TGTGCCAGCTCACCTCCAGGGGCGCAAAGGACTGAAGCTTTCTTT. This rearrangement joins TRBV18 to TRBJ1-1, with D possibly matching TRBD1 (6 bases). V was clipped by 3 bases and J by 5 bases, with 16 bases between them. Germline lookup yields CDR1 KGHSH and CDR2 LQKENI. There are 15 residues in the CDR3.

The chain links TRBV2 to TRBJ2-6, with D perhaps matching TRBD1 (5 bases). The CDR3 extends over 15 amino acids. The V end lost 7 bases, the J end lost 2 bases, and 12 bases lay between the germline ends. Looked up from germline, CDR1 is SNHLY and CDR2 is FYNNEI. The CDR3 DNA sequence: TGTGCCAGCACCCCCAGGGCTGCTGGGGCCAACGTCCTGACTTTC. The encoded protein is CASTPRAAGANVLTF. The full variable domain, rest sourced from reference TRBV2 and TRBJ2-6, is EPEVTQTPSHQVTQMGQEVILRCVPISNHLYFYWYRQILGQKVEFLVSFYNNEISEKSEIFDDQFSVERPDGSNFTLKIRSTKLEDSAMYFCASTPRAAGANVLTFGAGSRLTVL.

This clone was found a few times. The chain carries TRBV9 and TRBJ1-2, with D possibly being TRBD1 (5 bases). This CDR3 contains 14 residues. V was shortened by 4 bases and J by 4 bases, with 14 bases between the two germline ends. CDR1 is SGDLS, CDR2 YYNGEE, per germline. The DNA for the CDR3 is TGTGCCAGCAGCTCCACGACAGCGAGCTATGGCTACACCTTC. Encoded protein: CASSSTTASYGYTF.

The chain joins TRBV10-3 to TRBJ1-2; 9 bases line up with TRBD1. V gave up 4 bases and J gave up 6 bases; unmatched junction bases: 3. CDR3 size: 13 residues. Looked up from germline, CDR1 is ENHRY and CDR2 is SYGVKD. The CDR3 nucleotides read TGTGCCATCAGTGCTCGACAGGGGGATGGCTACACCTTC. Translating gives CAISARQGDGYTF.

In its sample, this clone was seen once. CDR3 bases: TGTGCCAGCAGTTATAGGGGTGGTAGCGAAAAACTGTTTTTT. Its translation is CASSYRGGSEKLFF. The chain links TRBV6-6 to TRBJ1-4; TRBD1 is a possible D gene (5 bases). This CDR3 spans 14 amino acids. The germline V gene encodes CDR1 MNHNY and CDR2 SVGAGI (reference sequence). Trimming shortened V by 3 bases and J by 8 bases, and 13 bases separated the two germline ends.